The sequence of this TCR beta chain was determined in a study of T-cell reconstitution after alpha-beta-depleted transplantation in children. Construction of the TCRbeta library involved unique molecular identifiers. TCRdb ran MiXCR on the PCR reads and lists one entry per CDR3 protein. The sample consists of fewer than 750,000 distinct CDR3 sequences, more than 20% of them appearing once. CDR1 is SEHNR and CDR2 is FQNEAQ in the germline V gene (reference sequence). The CDR3 consists of 15 residues. Points on this clonotype: Being one base from a much bigger clone, this may be a read error.

The chain is built from TRBV7-9 and TRBJ2-1, with D unresolved. Specimen: PBMCs, mostly from graft donor cells, collected 360 days after TCRalphabeta/CD19-depleted stem cell transplant. This sequence was found in a boy less than two years old who had a stem cell transplant for acute myeloid leukemia, so the T cells may come from the graft donor. CDR3 sequence reads: CASSNSLSSYNKQFF. The CDR3 coding sequence is TGTGCCAGCAGCAATAGTTTGAGCTCCTACAATAAGCAGTTCTTC.